This TCR beta chain was captured in a study of CXCR3-negative and CXCR3-positive naive CD8 T cells. Overall study results and limits: Whereas memory cells differed, naive CXCR3-negative and CXCR3-positive cells shared similar TRBV-TRBJ usage.

CD45RO-CCR7+CD27+CD95- characterized naive CD8+ T cells. In the case of this clonotype: Its cognate antigen is unknown.

Preparation of TRB cDNA libraries relied on 5' RACE carrying UMI labels. After re-calling the 5' RACE reads, TCRdb lists one entry per CDR3 protein, DNA absent. Recorded for this sample: about 26,000 distinct CDR3 sequences. The receptor was derived from a human donor in good health. Some clones in this sample may be carry-over from other donors' samples. Sequenced sample: naive CXCR3- CD8+ T cells from blood. Subset denoted: CD45RO-CCR7+CD27+CD95- naive CD8+ T cells lacking CXCR3 (TNR3-).

CDR3 loop: CASSFGDLEAFF. V and J are TRBV5-6 and TRBJ1-1. Germline CDR1 SGHDT, CDR2 YYEEEE. This CDR3 comprises 12 residues. The full variable domain, with the rest looked up from reference TRBV5-6 and TRBJ1-1, is DAGVTQSPTHLIKTRGQQVTLRCSPKSGHDTVSWYQQALGQGPQFIFQYYEEEERQRGNFPDRFSGHQFPNYSSELNVNALLLGDSALYLCASSFGDLEAFFGQGTRLTVV.